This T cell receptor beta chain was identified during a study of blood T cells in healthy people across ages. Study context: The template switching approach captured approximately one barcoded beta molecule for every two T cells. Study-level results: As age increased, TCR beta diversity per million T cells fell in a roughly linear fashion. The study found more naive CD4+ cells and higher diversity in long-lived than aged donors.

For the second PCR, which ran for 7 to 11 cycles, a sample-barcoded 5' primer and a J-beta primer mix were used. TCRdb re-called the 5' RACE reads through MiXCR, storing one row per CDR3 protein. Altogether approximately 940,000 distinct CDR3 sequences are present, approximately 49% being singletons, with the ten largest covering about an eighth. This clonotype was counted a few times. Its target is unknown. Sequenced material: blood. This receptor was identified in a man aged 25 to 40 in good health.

The CDR3 DNA is TGCAGCGTTGAAACAACCATGATCGGCGAGCAGTACTTC. Protein sequence: CSVETTMIGEQYF. This sequence joins TRBV29-1 and TRBJ2-7; D ambiguous. CDR1 and CDR2 from the germline V gene are SQVTM and ANQGSEA. Trimming left V 2 bases short and J 6 bases short, with 14 bases between. CDR3 length: 13 residues.